This is a list of T cell receptor beta chains from one sample in a study of T cell responses to AZD1222 COVID-19 vaccine. TCRdb keeps only in-frame clones here, not all; method: immunoSEQ multiplex PCR. Among about 120,000 clones, approximately 90% were seen once, and the ten largest hold approximately 8.4%. Sequenced material: peripheral blood, taken on day 0 of AZD1222 vaccination. These receptors originate from an adult in good health. Both conserved end residues are part of each CDR3. A D gene is named only where the DNA matches it firmly. Size is omitted from some rows. Given values are once, few, many or a class for expanded clones.

v_gene	d_gene	j_gene	abundance	CDR3nt	CDR3aa
TRBV30	.	TRBJ1-2	.	TGTGCCTGGAAGACCAATGGCTACACCTTC	CAWKTNGYTF
TRBV9	.	TRBJ2-5	.	TGTGCCAGCAGCGTAGGGAATAGGGAGGAGACCCAGTACTTC	CASSVGNREETQYF
TRBV7-3	.	TRBJ1-6	.	TGTGCCAGCAGCTTAGTCCCACCAAGTTCACCCCTCCACTTT	CASSLVPPSSPLHF
TRBV2	TRBD1	TRBJ1-3	.	TGTGCCAGCAGGACAGGGTTGCGGGGAAACACCATATATTTT	CASRTGLRGNTIYF
TRBV6-5	.	TRBJ1-1	.	TGTGCCAGCACCTTAACAGCCCCGAACACTGAAGCTTTCTTT	CASTLTAPNTEAFF
TRBV2	.	TRBJ2-2	.	TGTGCCAGCAGTGAAGCAAGAGATAGAAGAGACCCTCACACCGGGGAGCTGTTTTTT	CASSEARDRRDPHTGELFF
TRBV7-8	.	TRBJ1-2	.	TGTGCCAGCAGCTTAGCGGGGCACTCAGGCTATGGCTACACCTTC	CASSLAGHSGYGYTF
TRBV7-3	TRBD1	TRBJ1-1	.	TGTGCCAGCAGTGGGGCAGGGGGATTTGGCACTGAAGCTTTCTTT	CASSGAGGFGTEAFF
TRBV27	TRBD1	TRBJ1-2	few	TGTGCCAGCAGAACCGGGACAGGGAATGCCCGGGACTATGGCTACACCTTC	CASRTGTGNARDYGYTF
TRBV5-1	TRBD2	TRBJ2-1	.	TGCGCCAGCAGCTTCGATCCCGGGACTAGAGAATACAATGAGCAGTTCTTC	CASSFDPGTREYNEQFF
TRBV2	.	TRBJ2-5	.	TGTGCCAGCAAGTTCCAAGAGACCCAGTACTTC	CASKFQETQYF
TRBV19	.	TRBJ1-2	few	TGTGCCAGTAGTTCCCCCGGAGGGGACTATGGCTACACCTTC	CASSSPGGDYGYTF
TRBV14	.	TRBJ2-7	.	TGTGCCAGCAGCCCAGGGTACGAGCAGTACTTC	CASSPGYEQYF
TRBV13	.	TRBJ2-3	.	TGTGCCAGCAGCCGGCAAGGGGGAGTCCTCACAGATACGCAGTATTTT	CASSRQGGVLTDTQYF
TRBV5-1	TRBD2	TRBJ2-1	.	TGCGCCAGCAGCTTGGCACTAGCGGCTTACAATGAGCAGTTCTTC	CASSLALAAYNEQFF
TRBV24-1	.	TRBJ2-2	once	TGTGCCACCAGTGATTCGACACACAAAACCGGGGAGCTGTTTTTT	CATSDSTHKTGELFF
TRBV28	.	TRBJ1-6	.	TGTGCCAGCAGCCTCAATCCGACATTGGCTAGGGCACCCCTCCACTTT	CASSLNPTLARAPLHF
TRBV2	.	TRBJ1-1	.	TGTGCCGACCAACGGGGCGGAGACATGAACACTGAAGCTTTCTTT	CADQRGGDMNTEAFF
TRBV5-1	.	TRBJ1-2	.	TGCGCCAGCAGCTCCGGGACGGAGCTAGCTTTCGGCTATGGCTACACCTTC	CASSSGTELAFGYGYTF
TRBV7-2	TRBD2	TRBJ2-1	once	TGTGCCAGCAGCTGGCCTAGCGGGAGGGGGAAGTACAATGAGCAGTTCTTC	CASSWPSGRGKYNEQFF
TRBV14	.	TRBJ2-1	.	TGTGCCAGCAGCCAAGCCCTCCAGGGACAGCAGTTCTTC	CASSQALQGQQFF
TRBV9	.	TRBJ1-4	.	TGTGCCAGCAGCCCCGACGGGCACAATGAAAAACTGTTTTTT	CASSPDGHNEKLFF
TRBV18	.	TRBJ2-7	once	TGTGCCAGCTCACCCCAGGGGGGCCAAAGCTACGAGCAGTACTTC	CASSPQGGQSYEQYF
TRBV30	.	TRBJ1-6	.	TGTGCCTGGAGTGCCCCGGACAGAAGGGATTCACCCCTCCACTTT	CAWSAPDRRDSPLHF
TRBV7-9	.	TRBJ1-6	once	TGTGCCAGCAGCCAAACAGGGTGGAATTCACCCCTCCACTTT	CASSQTGWNSPLHF
TRBV6-5	.	TRBJ2-2	.	TGTGCCAGCAGTTACAGGAGGGGGGGCACCGGGGAGCTGTTTTTT	CASSYRRGGTGELFF
TRBV18	.	TRBJ1-1	.	TGTGCCAGCTCACCTATCCTAGGTCGGACTGAAGCTTTCTTT	CASSPILGRTEAFF
TRBV7-3	TRBD2	TRBJ2-1	.	TGTGCCAGCAGCTCCGACAGACTAGCGGGAGTGGTAGGCTACAATGAGCAGTTCTTC	CASSSDRLAGVVGYNEQFF
TRBV12-3/TRBV12-4	.	TRBJ1-5	.	TGTGCCAGCAGTTCAGACCAAGCGGGGCCCCAGCATTTT	CASSSDQAGPQHF
TRBV18	.	TRBJ2-2	.	TGTGCCAGCTCACCACCGCCGACAGAGTACACCGGGGAGCTGTTTTTT	CASSPPPTEYTGELFF
TRBV5-1	TRBD1	TRBJ2-7	.	TGCGCCAGCAGCGGGACAGGGTATGGCATCGAGCAGTACTTC	CASSGTGYGIEQYF
TRBV3-1/TRBV3-2	.	TRBJ1-1	.	TGTGCCAGCAGCCAAGGGGGGAACACTGAAGCTTTCTTT	CASSQGGNTEAFF
TRBV19	TRBD2	TRBJ2-1	.	TGTGCCAGTAGTAATAGCGGGAGTGGCTATGAGCAGTTCTTC	CASSNSGSGYEQFF
TRBV21-1	.	TRBJ1-4	.	TGTGCCAGCCTGACCTCTTCTCACAGCCCCCCCAACGGACCGTCGGAAAAACTGTTTTTT	CASLTSSHSPPNGPSEKLFF
TRBV19	TRBD1	TRBJ1-2	.	TGTGCCACCAACAGGGGGCCAGTTGGGGACTATGGCTACACCTTC	CATNRGPVGDYGYTF
TRBV7-8	.	TRBJ1-1	.	TGTGCCAGCAGCTTACCCTCTTTAACTGAAGCTTTCTTT	CASSLPSLTEAFF
TRBV5-1	.	TRBJ1-6	.	TGCGCCAGCAGCTTAGGGGGGGGAACATTACCCCTCCACTTT	CASSLGGGTLPLHF
TRBV6-5	TRBD1	TRBJ1-1	.	TGTGCCAGCAGTCGACAGGGGGCCTGGACTGAAGCTTTCTTT	CASSRQGAWTEAFF
TRBV24-1	TRBD2	TRBJ2-1	.	TGTGCCACCAGTGACCCCCAGCGGGAACGCTCCTACAATGAGCAGTTCTTC	CATSDPQRERSYNEQFF
TRBV14	.	TRBJ2-2	.	TGTGCCAGCAGCCAAGCACAGGGGAACACCGGGGAGCTGTTTTTT	CASSQAQGNTGELFF
TRBV5-5	.	TRBJ1-6	.	TGTGCCAGCAGCTTGGTACAGGGTGCAAATTCACCCCTCCACTTT	CASSLVQGANSPLHF
TRBV11-3	.	TRBJ2-3	.	TGTGCCAGCAGCTCGGGGGAGTTAGATACGCAGTATTTT	CASSSGELDTQYF
TRBV29-1	TRBD1	TRBJ1-1	.	TGCAGCGTGGGCGGACAGTATACAGGGGGTGAAGCTTTCTTT	CSVGGQYTGGEAFF
TRBV25-1	TRBD1	TRBJ1-2	once	TGTGCCAGCAGTTGGGACAGGGAGAGACCTGAGGGAGATGGCTACACCTTC	CASSWDRERPEGDGYTF
TRBV29-1	.	TRBJ2-7	.	TGCAGCGTTGAAGAAAAAACAGGGCGCTACGAGCAGTACTTC	CSVEEKTGRYEQYF
TRBV24-1	TRBD1	TRBJ2-1	.	TGTGCCACCAGTGGGACAGGGGGTAAGAAACGAGGTTACAATGAGCAGTTCTTC	CATSGTGGKKRGYNEQFF
TRBV20-1	.	TRBJ1-1	.	TGCAGTGTTGGAGGGGACACTGAAGCTTTCTTT	CSVGGDTEAFF
TRBV30	.	TRBJ2-7	.	TGTGCCTGGGGATCGGGACTTGGCGAGCAGTACTTC	CAWGSGLGEQYF
TRBV20-1	.	TRBJ2-3	.	TGCAGTGCTAGTCCCCCCGGATCCTTTAGCACAGATACGCAGTATTTT	CSASPPGSFSTDTQYF
TRBV5-1	.	TRBJ1-2	.	TGCGCCAGCAGCTTGGAGCAGGTGTCCAACTATGGCTACACCTTC	CASSLEQVSNYGYTF
TRBV7-6	.	TRBJ1-2	.	TGTGCCAGCAGCCCTAATCCCCGGGAATCTTATGGCTACACCTTC	CASSPNPRESYGYTF